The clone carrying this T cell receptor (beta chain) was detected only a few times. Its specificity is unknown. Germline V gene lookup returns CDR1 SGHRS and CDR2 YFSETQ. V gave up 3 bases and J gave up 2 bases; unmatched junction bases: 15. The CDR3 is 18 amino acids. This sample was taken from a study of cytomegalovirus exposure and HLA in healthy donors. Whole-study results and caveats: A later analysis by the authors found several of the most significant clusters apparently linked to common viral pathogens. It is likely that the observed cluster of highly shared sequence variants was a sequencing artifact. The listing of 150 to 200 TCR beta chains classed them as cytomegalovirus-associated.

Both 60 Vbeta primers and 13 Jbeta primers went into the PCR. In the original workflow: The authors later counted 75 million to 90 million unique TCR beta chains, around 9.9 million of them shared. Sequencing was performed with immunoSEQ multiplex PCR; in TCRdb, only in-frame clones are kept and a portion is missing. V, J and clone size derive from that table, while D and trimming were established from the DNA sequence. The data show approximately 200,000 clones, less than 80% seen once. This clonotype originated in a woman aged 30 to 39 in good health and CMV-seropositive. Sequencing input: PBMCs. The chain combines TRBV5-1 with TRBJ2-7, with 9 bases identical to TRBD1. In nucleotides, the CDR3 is TGCGCCAGCAGCTCCGGACTCCTGACAGGGGGGGAGACCTACGAGCAGTACTTC. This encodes CASSSGLLTGGETYEQYF.